The 5 T cell receptor beta chains given below trace back to one sample, sequenced in a study of T cell repertoires in cytomegalovirus infection (dated by TCRdb to the late 2010s). Reads for this sample came from an Illumina HiSeq 1500. Clones were called with MiXCR by TCRdb after fastp trimmed the public reads at Q25, and only in-frame beta chains were retained. Every entry covers one CDR3 protein and lists the most common genes and DNA from its rows. The sample records about half a million distinct CDR3 sequences, 30% to 40% of which are singletons. The ten biggest clones cover 17% of the sample. Which antigens these TCRs recognize remains unknown. This sample's treatment or condition label indicates: in vitro stimulation with specific CMV peptide epitopes to enrich CMV-specific T cells. This specimen consisted of cultured PBMCs, obtained from culture after CMV antigen stimulation. Source of these receptors: a human donor in good health (CMV status not recorded). Some clones in this sample may be carry-over from other donors' samples.

The V and J genes are TRBV11-2 and TRBJ2-2; 7 bases are a match to TRBD1. This CDR3 spans 13 amino acids. Germline-derived CDR1 and CDR2 are SGHAT and FQNNGV. Trimming took 5 bases from V and 7 from J; bases not matched to a gene: 4. The CDR3 nucleotides are TGTGCCAGCAGCCCACGGACAGGCGGGGAGCTGTTTTTT. It codes for CASSPRTGGELFF.

In its sample, this clonotype was seen once. The chain has TRBV15 and TRBJ2-3, with D possibly TRBD2 on 5 matching bases. V was shortened by 3 bases and J by 2 bases, with 6 bases between the two germline ends. Germline assignment: CDR1 LNHNV and CDR2 YYDKDF (reference sequence). The CDR3 length is 13 residues. The CDR3 DNA reads as TGTGCCACCAGCAGGGACTTCACAGATACGCAGTATTTT. It yields the protein CATSRDFTDTQYF.

The J gene is TRBJ1-2, the V gene TRBV6-6; D is unresolved. Germline lookup yields CDR1 MNHNY and CDR2 SVGAGI (reference sequence). The CDR3 length is 13 residues. Between the trimmed V and J ends, which lost 6 bases and 7 bases, there was a span of 15 bases. For the CDR3, the DNA is TGTGCCAGCAGAAGCGAGGTTACCCTTGGCTACACCTTC. This translates into CASRSEVTLGYTF.

The chain couples TRBV12-3 or TRBV12-4 to TRBJ1-5; D is undetermined. Trimming removed 5 bases from V and 2 bases from J, with 13 bases in between. The CDR3 has 15 residues. CDR3 residues: CASSPDGEGNQPQHF. The CDR3 nucleotides are TGTGCCAGCAGTCCTGACGGTGAGGGCAATCAGCCCCAGCATTTT.

The rearrangement joins TRBV29-1 to TRBJ1-1, with TRBD1 matching 9 bases. The V gene end was trimmed by 2 bases and the J gene end by 5 bases; junction bases not matched to a gene: 3. This CDR3 spans 13 amino acids. From germline, CDR1 is SQVTM and CDR2 ANQGSEA. The CDR3 spells CSVENRGLTEAFF. Here the CDR3 DNA reads TGCAGCGTTGAAAACAGGGGGCTAACTGAAGCTTTCTTT.